Sequencing of this TCR beta chain was carried out in a study of cytomegalovirus exposure and HLA in healthy donors. Study context: HLA-typed donors were the source of about 85 million unique TCRs held in an early data release. Regarding the study as a whole: Per published accounts, TCR beta sequences correctly predicted the HLA-A and HLA-B alleles of most subjects. A few CMV-associated chains proved CMV antigen-specific in vitro. In an earlier analysis, most TCR beta V segments were productive about 87% or about 30% of the time.

It was with 60 Vbeta and 13 Jbeta primers that the PCR ran. Profiling relied on immunoSEQ multiplex PCR, and the TCRdb table lists in-frame clones only, not all of them. The sample contains 110,000 or so clones, 78% of which appear only once. CDR1 is SEHNR and CDR2 is FQNEAQ in the germline V gene (reference sequence). The CDR3 is made up of 14 amino acids. The V and J ends lost 5 bases and 0 bases respectively, with 10 bases between them. In the case of this clone: The antigen remains undetermined.

Sequenced material: PBMCs. V usage is TRBV7-9 and J usage is TRBJ1-2; D possibly corresponds to TRBD1 (5 bases). The TCR originated in a young man in good health and CMV-seronegative. The CDR3 reads CASSGRVTNYGYTF. CDR3 nucleotide sequence: TGTGCCAGCAGCGGCAGGGTTACTAACTATGGCTACACCTTC. The full variable domain, with the rest looked up from reference TRBV7-9 and TRBJ1-2, is DTGVSQNPRHKITKRGQNVTFRCDPISEHNRLYWYRQTLGQGPEFLTYFQNEAQLEKSRLLSDRFSAERPKGSFSTLEIQRTEQGDSAMYLCASSGRVTNYGYTFGSGTRLTVV.